What follows is one T cell receptor (beta chain) and its context. As originally analysed: The assay estimated nucleated cells by amplifying reference gene primers. Sequenced by immunoSEQ multiplex PCR; TCRdb stores in-frame clones only, minus some. V and J calls and clone size are those listed in that table; D and trimming were worked out from the DNA. The table records about 270,000 clones, around 93% of them present only once. The record originates from a study of blood T cell repertoires in COVID-19. Study background: Donors in the United States, Italy and Spain gave samples during acute or convalescent COVID-19.

Participant reports of clinical history set cohort assignment. Germline lookup yields CDR1 SGHDT and CDR2 YYEEEE. With V trimmed by 0 bases and J by 4 bases, 6 bases remained unmatched. The CDR3 spans 17 residues. The source of this sequence is a man in his forties or fifties who had been exposed to COVID-19. The J gene is TRBJ2-3, the V gene TRBV5-6, with 12 bases identical to TRBD2. Sequenced: PBMCs or T cells enriched from blood (not recorded which). The CDR3 DNA follows: TGTGCCAGCAGCTTGGCGGGACTAGCGGGTAACGCAGATACGCAGTATTTT. Protein sequence: CASSLAGLAGNADTQYF.